The 13 T cell receptor beta chains below were found in one sample sequenced in a study of blood T cell repertoires in COVID-19. Assay used: immunoSEQ multiplex PCR; TCRdb lists only in-frame clones, some missing. The sample holds about 14,000 clones, around 88% seen once. The sample consisted of peripheral blood. Source of these receptors: a human donor with active COVID-19. The donor label of this sample is uncertain.

CDR3 region: CASSILPGAPGELFF. CDR3 in DNA: TGTGCCAGTAGTATCCTCCCAGGTGCCCCCGGGGAGCTGTTTTTT. The V gene is TRBV19, the J gene TRBJ2-2; no clear D. V was cut by 3 bases and J by 6 bases, with 14 bases left in between. CDR1 is LNHDA, CDR2 SQIVND, per germline (reference sequence). The CDR3 has 15 amino acids.

This CDR3 reads CASTFSSGGSYEQYF. In DNA, the CDR3 is TGTGCCAGCACCTTCTCTAGCGGGGGCTCCTACGAGCAGTACTTC. The chain employs TRBV27 and TRBJ2-7; TRBD2 matches 10 bases. J gave up 0 bases and V 7 bases, and 6 bases lay outside the gene matches. The CDR3 length is 15 residues. Germline V gives CDR1 MNHEY, CDR2 SMNVEV (reference sequence).

The chain links TRBV4-1 to TRBJ1-6; 7 positions match TRBD1. V dropped 1 base and J dropped 7; count of bases not matched to a gene: 7. This CDR3 comprises 16 residues. CDR1 MGHRA and CDR2 YSYEKL come from the germline V gene. The chain's CDR3 is CASSQVIVQGNSPLHF. DNA for the CDR3: TGCGCCAGCAGCCAAGTCATCGTACAGGGGAATTCACCCCTCCACTTT.

V and J are TRBV24-1 and TRBJ2-1; 8 bases line up with TRBD2. J gave up 9 bases and V 4 bases, and 16 bases lay outside the gene matches. Germline CDR1 reads KGHDR; CDR2 reads SFDVKD. The length of the CDR3 is 17 residues. CDR3 in DNA: TGTGCCACCAGTGACCCGATTAGCGGGATCAGTCTCGGTGAGCAGTTCTTC. Translating gives CATSDPISGISLGEQFF.

This rearrangement joins TRBV19 to TRBJ2-3; maybe TRBD2 (6 bases). The CDR3 contains 15 residues. V was pared by 6 bases and J by 1 base, with 14 bases between. The V gene's germline CDR1 is LNHDA and CDR2 SQIVND (reference sequence). CDR3 DNA: TGTGCCAGTAGGGGGGGTCCGAGTCGCACAGATACGCAGTATTTT. This gives the protein CASRGGPSRTDTQYF.

V usage is TRBV23-1 and J usage is TRBJ1-4; 8 nucleotides line up with TRBD1. Being an ORF, TRBV23-1 has a function that is uncertain. The CDR3 contains 14 residues. After removal of 6 bases from V and 4 bases from J, the junction contained 4 bases not matched to a gene. CDR3 DNA sequence: TGCGCCAGCAGCGGGACAGGCGATAATGAAAAACTGTTTTTT. Protein product: CASSGTGDNEKLFF.

This chain connects TRBV5-6 to TRBJ1-2; possible D gene TRBD1, 6 bases. The length of the CDR3 is 14 residues. The germline V and J ends were trimmed by 4 bases and 3 bases, with 13 bases remaining between them. The V gene's germline CDR1 is SGHDT and CDR2 YYEEEE. The DNA of the CDR3 is TGTGCCAGCAGCACCGGGACATCCGACTATGGCTACACCTTC. Protein: CASSTGTSDYGYTF. The full variable domain, with the rest looked up from reference TRBV5-6 and TRBJ1-2, is DAGVTQSPTHLIKTRGQQVTLRCSPKSGHDTVSWYQQALGQGPQFIFQYYEEEERQRGNFPDRFSGHQFPNYSSELNVNALLLGDSALYLCASSTGTSDYGYTFGSGTRLTVV.

The chain has TRBV7-8 and TRBJ2-1, with 7 nucleotides matching TRBD1. The junction had 12 bases not matched to a gene; V was cut back by 5 bases and J by 5 bases. Germline V gene lookup returns CDR1 SGHVS and CDR2 FQNEAQ. The CDR3 contains 16 residues. CDR3 in amino acids: CASSRGTGAPHNEQFF. The CDR3 DNA reads as TGTGCCAGCAGCAGAGGTACAGGGGCCCCCCACAATGAGCAGTTCTTC. Full variable domain (outside the CDR3, taken from reference TRBV7-8 and TRBJ2-1): GAGVSQSPRYKVAKRGQDVALRCDPISGHVSLFWYQQALGQGPEFLTYFQNEAQLDKSGLPSDRFFAERPEGSVSTLKIQRTQQEDSAVYLCASSRGTGAPHNEQFFGPGTRLTVL.

V usage is TRBV6-1 and J usage is TRBJ1-1; D uncertain. V was trimmed by 1 base and J by 4 bases, leaving 10 bases between them. The CDR3 has 14 residues. Germline values: CDR1 MNHNS, CDR2 SASEGT. The CDR3 loop reads CASSEGGGGTEAFF. DNA for the CDR3: TGTGCCAGCAGTGAAGGAGGTGGAGGCACTGAAGCTTTCTTT.

This chain connects TRBV11-1 to TRBJ2-3, with 10 bases aligning to TRBD2. Germline V gene data show CDR1 as SGHAT and CDR2 as FQDESV (reference sequence). The CDR3 has 15 amino acids. Germline trimming cut 4 bases from V and 8 bases from J; bases unmatched to any gene: 9. The CDR3 loop reads CASSSLAGVGGTQYF. As DNA, the CDR3 is TGTGCCAGCAGCTCCCTAGCGGGGGTCGGGGGTACGCAGTATTTT.

The V call is TRBV29-1, the J call TRBJ2-2; the D gene is possibly TRBD2 (6 bases). The CDR3 contains 13 residues. Germline V gene data show CDR1 as SQVTM and CDR2 as ANQGSEA. CDR3 sequence (DNA): TGCGGCCACGGAGGGTCTGGAGCCGGGGAGCTGTTTTTT. The encoded protein is CGHGGSGAGELFF.

V gene TRBV6-5 combines with J gene TRBJ2-7; 9 bases match TRBD2. Germline-derived CDR1 and CDR2 are MNHEY and SVGAGI. V shed 7 bases, J shed 6 bases, and the junction held 10 bases outside the gene matches. CDR3 length equals 14 residues. CDR3 protein: CASNQGGTSFEQYF. For the CDR3, the DNA is TGTGCCAGCAACCAAGGCGGGACTAGCTTCGAGCAGTACTTC.

The chain is built from TRBV5-1 and TRBJ2-2; unclear D gene. V gave up 1 base and J gave up 5 bases, with 6 bases separating them. The germline V gene has CDR1 SGHRS and CDR2 YFSETQ. The CDR3 length is 13 residues. CDR3 bases: TGCGCCAGCAGCTTGACTATAACCGGGGAGCTGTTTTTT. Protein: CASSLTITGELFF.